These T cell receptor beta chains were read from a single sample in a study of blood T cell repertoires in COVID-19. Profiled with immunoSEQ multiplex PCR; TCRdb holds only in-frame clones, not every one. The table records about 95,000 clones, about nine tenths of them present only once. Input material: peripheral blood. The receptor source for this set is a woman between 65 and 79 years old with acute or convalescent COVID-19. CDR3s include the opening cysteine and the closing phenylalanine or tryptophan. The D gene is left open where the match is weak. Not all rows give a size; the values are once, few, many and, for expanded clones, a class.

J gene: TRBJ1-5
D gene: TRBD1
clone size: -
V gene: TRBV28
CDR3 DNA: TGTGCCAGCGGACAGGAAGCCTATAGCAATCAGCCCCAGCATTTT
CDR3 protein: CASGQEAYSNQPQHF

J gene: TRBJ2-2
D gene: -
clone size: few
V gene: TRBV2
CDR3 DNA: TGTGCCAGCGATGGAGGGGAGAACACCGGGGAGCTGTTTTTT
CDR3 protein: CASDGGENTGELFF

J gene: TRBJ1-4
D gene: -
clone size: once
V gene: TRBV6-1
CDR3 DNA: TGTGCCAGCAGTGAAAGAGGGCGGTTTAATGAAAAACTGTTTTTT
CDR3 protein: CASSERGRFNEKLFF

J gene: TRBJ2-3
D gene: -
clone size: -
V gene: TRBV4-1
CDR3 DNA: TGCGCCAGCAGCCAAGATTTTAGAGATTCTAGCACAGATACGCAGTATTTT
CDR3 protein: CASSQDFRDSSTDTQYF

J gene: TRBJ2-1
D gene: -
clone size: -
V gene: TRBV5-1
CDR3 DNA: TGCGCCAGCAGCTTTGAACAGGTTTACAATGAGCAGTTCTTC
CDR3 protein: CASSFEQVYNEQFF

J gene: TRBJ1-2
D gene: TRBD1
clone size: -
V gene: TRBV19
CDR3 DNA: TGTGCCAGTAAGGCGCGGGACAGGGAAAGAAATGGCTACACCTTC
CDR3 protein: CASKARDRERNGYTF

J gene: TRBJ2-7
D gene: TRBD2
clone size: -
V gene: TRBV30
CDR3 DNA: TGTGCCTGGGCGGGAGCGGGCTACGAGCAGTACTTC
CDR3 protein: CAWAGAGYEQYF

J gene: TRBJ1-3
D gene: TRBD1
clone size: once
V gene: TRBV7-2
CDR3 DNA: TGTGCCAGCAGCTTCCGGGACAGGGAAACTGGAAACACCATATATTTT
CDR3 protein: CASSFRDRETGNTIYF

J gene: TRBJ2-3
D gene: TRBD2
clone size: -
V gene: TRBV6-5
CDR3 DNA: TGTGCCAGAGGTAGGCGGGAGGCGAGCACAGATACGCAGTATTTT
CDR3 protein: CARGRREASTDTQYF

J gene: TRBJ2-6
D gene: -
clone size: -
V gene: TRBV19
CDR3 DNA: TGTGCCAGTAGTCGATCCGAGACTGGGGCCAACGTCCTGACTTTC
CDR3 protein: CASSRSETGANVLTF

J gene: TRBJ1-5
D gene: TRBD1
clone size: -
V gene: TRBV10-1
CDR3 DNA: TGCGCCAGCAGCGTCGGGACAGGGGGTAAGCCCCAGCATTTT
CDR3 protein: CASSVGTGGKPQHF

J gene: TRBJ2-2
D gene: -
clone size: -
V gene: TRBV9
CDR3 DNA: TGTGCCAGCAGCGTAGTTGGCGGTGGGCTGTTTTTT
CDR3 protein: CASSVVGGGLFF

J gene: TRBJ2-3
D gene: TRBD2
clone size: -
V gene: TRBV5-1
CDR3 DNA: TGCGCCAGCAGCCCGGGGACTAGCGGGAGTATCGTCAGCAGGGATACGCAGTATTTT
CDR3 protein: CASSPGTSGSIVSRDTQYF

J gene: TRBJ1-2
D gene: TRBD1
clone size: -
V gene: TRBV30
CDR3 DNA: TGTGCCTGGAGTCGGGACAGGGGCTATGGCTACACCTTC
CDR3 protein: CAWSRDRGYGYTF

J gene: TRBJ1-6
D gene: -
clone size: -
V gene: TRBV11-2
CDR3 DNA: TGTGCCAGCAGCTATAAAAAAACACCGGGACACCGTAATTCACCCCTCCACTTT
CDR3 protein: CASSYKKTPGHRNSPLHF

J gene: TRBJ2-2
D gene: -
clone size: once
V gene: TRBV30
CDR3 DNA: TGTGCCTGGAGTGTAAGAGGGCCCGGGGAGCTGTTTTTT
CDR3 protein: CAWSVRGPGELFF

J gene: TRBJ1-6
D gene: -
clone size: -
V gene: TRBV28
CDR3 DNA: TGTGCCAGCAGAGTACCCAGGGGTCCCCTAACACCCCTCCACTTT
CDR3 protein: CASRVPRGPLTPLHF

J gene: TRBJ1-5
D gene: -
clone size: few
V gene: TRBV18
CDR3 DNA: TGTGCCAGCTCACCTCGACAGTTTAGCAATCAGCCCCAGCATTTT
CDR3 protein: CASSPRQFSNQPQHF

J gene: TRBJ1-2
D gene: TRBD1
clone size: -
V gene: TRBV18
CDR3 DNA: TGTGCCAGCCGAGCGGACAGGGCCGGTGGCTACACCTTC
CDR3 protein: CASRADRAGGYTF

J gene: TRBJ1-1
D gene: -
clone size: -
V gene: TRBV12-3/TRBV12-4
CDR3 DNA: TGTGCCAGCAGTTCCTCGGGGTACACTGAAGCTTTCTTT
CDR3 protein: CASSSSGYTEAFF

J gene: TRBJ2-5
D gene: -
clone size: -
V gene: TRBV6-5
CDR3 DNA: TGTGCCAGCACTCCAGGGTTCCAAGAGACCCAGTACTTC
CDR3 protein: CASTPGFQETQYF

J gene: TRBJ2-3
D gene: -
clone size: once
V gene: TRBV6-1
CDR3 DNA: TGTGCCAGCAGTGAACGGCCCTACGTTGAACAGACAGATACGCAGTATTTT
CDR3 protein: CASSERPYVEQTDTQYF

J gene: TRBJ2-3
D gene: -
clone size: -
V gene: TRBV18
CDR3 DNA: TGTGCCAGCTCACCAGACACTAGCACAGATACGCAGTATTTT
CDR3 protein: CASSPDTSTDTQYF

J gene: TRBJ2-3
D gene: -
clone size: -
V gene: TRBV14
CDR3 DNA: TGTGCCAGCAGCCAAGATTATCGTAGTCGGTTAGATACGCAGTATTTT
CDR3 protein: CASSQDYRSRLDTQYF

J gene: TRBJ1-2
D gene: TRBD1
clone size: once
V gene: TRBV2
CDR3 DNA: TGTGCCAGCCTATACAGGGGAAATAACTATGGCTACACCTTC
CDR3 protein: CASLYRGNNYGYTF

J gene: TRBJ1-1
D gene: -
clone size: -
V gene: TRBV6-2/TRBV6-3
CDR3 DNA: TGTGCCAGCAGTTACCAGGGTAGCTACGGAGCTTTCTTT
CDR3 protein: CASSYQGSYGAFF

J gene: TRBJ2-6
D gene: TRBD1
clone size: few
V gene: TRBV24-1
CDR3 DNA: TGTGCCACCAGTGACCAGACAGGGTCTGGGGCCAACGTCCTGACTTTC
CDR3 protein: CATSDQTGSGANVLTF

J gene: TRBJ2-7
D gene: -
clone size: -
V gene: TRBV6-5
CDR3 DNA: TGTGCCAGCAGCCCCAGGGCCCACGAGCAGTACTTC
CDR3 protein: CASSPRAHEQYF

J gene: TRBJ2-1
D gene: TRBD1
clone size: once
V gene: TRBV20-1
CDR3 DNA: TGCAGTGCTAGTCGTGGACAGGGTGGCAATGAGCAGTTCTTC
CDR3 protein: CSASRGQGGNEQFF

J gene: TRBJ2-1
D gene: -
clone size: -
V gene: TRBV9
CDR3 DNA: TGTGCCAGCAGCGTAGGTGGAGTTGTCTCCTACAATGAGCAGTTCTTC
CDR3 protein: CASSVGGVVSYNEQFF

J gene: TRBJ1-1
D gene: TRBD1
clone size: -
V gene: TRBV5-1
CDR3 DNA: TGCGCCAGCAGCCCCGGACAGGGTCAAAAATTGAACACTGAAGCTTTCTTT
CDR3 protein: CASSPGQGQKLNTEAFF

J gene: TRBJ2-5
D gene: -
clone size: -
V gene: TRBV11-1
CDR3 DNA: TGTGCCAGCAGTTTGGACTATCAGACCCAGTACTTC
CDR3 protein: CASSLDYQTQYF

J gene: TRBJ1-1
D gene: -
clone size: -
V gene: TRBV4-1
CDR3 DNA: TGCGCCAGCAGCCAAGTAGGGGATTGGAACACTGAAGCTTTCTTT
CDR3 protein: CASSQVGDWNTEAFF

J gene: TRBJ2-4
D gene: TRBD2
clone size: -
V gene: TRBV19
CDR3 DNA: TGTGCCAGTAACCCCCGGGGGGAACTAGCCAAAAACATTCAGTACTTC
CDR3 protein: CASNPRGELAKNIQYF

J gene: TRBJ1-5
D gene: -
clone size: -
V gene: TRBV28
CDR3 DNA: TGTGCCAGCAGGGGCTTTTATAGCAATCAGCCCCAGCATTTT
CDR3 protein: CASRGFYSNQPQHF

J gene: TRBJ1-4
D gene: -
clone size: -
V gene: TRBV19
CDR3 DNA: TGTGCCAGTAGAGGATCGCAGGATTATGAAAAACTGTTTTTT
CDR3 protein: CASRGSQDYEKLFF

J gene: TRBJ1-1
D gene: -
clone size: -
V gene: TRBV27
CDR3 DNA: TGTGCCAGCAGTCGTGGACAGTGGAACACTGAAGCTTTCTTT
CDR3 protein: CASSRGQWNTEAFF

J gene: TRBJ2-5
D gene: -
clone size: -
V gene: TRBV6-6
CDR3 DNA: TGTGCCAGCAGTTACTCGGAGCAAGAGACCCAGTACTTC
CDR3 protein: CASSYSEQETQYF

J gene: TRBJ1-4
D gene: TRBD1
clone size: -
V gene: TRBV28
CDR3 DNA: TGTGCCAGCAGTCCCACCGGGACAGGGGTAACTAATGAAAAACTGTTTTTT
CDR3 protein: CASSPTGTGVTNEKLFF

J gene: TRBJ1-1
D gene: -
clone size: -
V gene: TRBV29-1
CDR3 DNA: TGCAGCGTTGAAGATCAAGGGGTTTCGAACACTGAAGCTTTCTTT
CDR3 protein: CSVEDQGVSNTEAFF

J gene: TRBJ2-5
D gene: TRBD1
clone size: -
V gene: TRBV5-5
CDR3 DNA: TGTGCCAGCAGCCAACAGGGGACCGGAGAGACCCAGTACTTC
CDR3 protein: CASSQQGTGETQYF

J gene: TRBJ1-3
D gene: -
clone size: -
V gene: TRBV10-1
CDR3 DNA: TGCGCCAGCAGTGAGACAAGACAGACCTCTGGAAACACCATATATTTT
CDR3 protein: CASSETRQTSGNTIYF

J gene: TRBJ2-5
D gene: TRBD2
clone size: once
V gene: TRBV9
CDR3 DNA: TGTGCCAGCAGCGTTGAGGGACTAGCGGGGGGCAAGCCCCAAGAGACCCAGTACTTC
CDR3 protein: CASSVEGLAGGKPQETQYF

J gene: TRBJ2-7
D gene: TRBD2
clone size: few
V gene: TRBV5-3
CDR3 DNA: TGTGCCAGAAGCTTGAATGCGCGGGAGGGCCTCTACGAGCAGTACTTC
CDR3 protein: CARSLNAREGLYEQYF

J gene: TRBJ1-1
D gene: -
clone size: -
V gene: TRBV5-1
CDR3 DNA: TGCGCCAGCAGCGTGCAGGGTTGGAACACTGAAGCTTTCTTT
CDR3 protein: CASSVQGWNTEAFF

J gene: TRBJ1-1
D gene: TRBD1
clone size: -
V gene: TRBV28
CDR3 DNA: TGTGCCAGCAGTTCTGGACAGGGGGGTGAAGCTTTCTTT
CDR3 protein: CASSSGQGGEAFF

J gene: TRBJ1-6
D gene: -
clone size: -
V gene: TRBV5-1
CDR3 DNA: TGCGCCAGCAGCTTAGGTCCCGAGACTAGTTCACCCCTCCACTTT
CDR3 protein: CASSLGPETSSPLHF

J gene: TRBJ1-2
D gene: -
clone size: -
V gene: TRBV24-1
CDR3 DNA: TGTGCCACCAGTGGCTGGCAGGGGAGCTTCTATGGCTACACCTTC
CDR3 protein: CATSGWQGSFYGYTF